One sample yielded the 15 T cell receptor beta chains listed below, sequenced in a study of CXCR3-negative and CXCR3-positive naive CD8 T cells. UMI-labeled TRB cDNA libraries were prepared by 5' RACE. Each CDR3 protein gets one entry in TCRdb, which reprocessed the 5' RACE reads and gives no DNA. This repertoire includes 100,000 to 150,000 distinct CDR3 sequences. The sample comprised naive CXCR3- CD8+ T cells from blood. The subset was: CD45RO-CCR7+CD27+CD95- naive CD8+ T cells lacking CXCR3 (TNR3-). The receptors originated from a human donor in good health. Some clones in this sample may be carry-over from other donors' samples.

The V and J genes are TRBV7-6 and TRBJ2-7; checking the TCRdb D call of TRBD1 is not possible without DNA. CDR1 and CDR2 (germline): SGHVS, FNYEAQ. The length of the CDR3 is 15 residues. CDR3: CASSPTLTGFHEQYF.

The rearrangement joins TRBV6-2 or TRBV6-3 to TRBJ2-7. CDR3 length equals 14 residues. Per the germline V gene, CDR1 is MNHEY and CDR2 is SVGEGT. CDR3 region: CASSYVTGAYEQYF.

The chain recombines TRBV7-9 with TRBJ1-1. In germline, CDR1 is SEHNR, CDR2 FQNEAQ (reference sequence). This CDR3 is built from 12 residues. CDR3: CASSLGLTEAFF.

V is TRBV28 and J is TRBJ1-1; without DNA, the TCRdb call of TRBD1 cannot be checked. Germline V CDR1 and CDR2: MDHEN, SYDVKM. CDR3 size: 17 residues. CDR3 protein: CASSLPPSTLMNTEAFF.

The chain employs TRBV27 and TRBJ2-4; TCRdb outputs TRBD2, but without DNA this stays unchecked. The CDR3 contains 16 residues. Germline lookup yields CDR1 MNHEY and CDR2 SMNVEV (reference sequence). CDR3 protein: CASSSGLAGALDIQYF.

The chain links TRBV6-2 or TRBV6-3 to TRBJ2-1. Germline V gene lookup returns CDR1 MNHEY and CDR2 SVGEGT. The CDR3 covers 12 residues. This chain's CDR3 is CASSYWPNEQFF.

V gene TRBV28 combines with J gene TRBJ2-5; no DNA is available, so the TRBD2 call from TCRdb remains unchecked. Germline CDR1 and CDR2: MDHEN and SYDVKM. The CDR3 contains 16 residues. The chain's CDR3 is CASSLSGTAPRETQYF.

This chain uses TRBV12-3 or TRBV12-4 with TRBJ2-1. The CDR3 runs 16 residues. The CDR3 loop is CASSLFRRGSYNEQFF.

The rearrangement uses TRBV7-6 and TRBJ2-3; the TCRdb D gene call, TRBD2, has no DNA to confirm it. CDR1 SGHVS and CDR2 FNYEAQ come from the germline V gene. The CDR3 is 16 amino acids. The chain's CDR3 is CASSSSAVPGTDTQYF.

The gene calls are TRBV25-1 and TRBJ2-2; the TRBD2 assignment by TCRdb is unverifiable without DNA. There are 17 residues in the CDR3. In germline, CDR1 is MGHDK, CDR2 SYGVNS. The CDR3 loop reads CASSDPTSGANTGELFF.

The genes are TRBV15 and TRBJ2-1; TCRdb's assignment of TRBD2 cannot be checked, as there is no DNA. The CDR3 contains 14 residues. The germline CDR1 and CDR2 sequences are LNHNV and YYDKDF (reference sequence). The chain's CDR3 is CASTSGGRYNEQFF.

The chain combines TRBV29-1 with TRBJ2-1; there is no DNA to check the TCRdb D call of TRBD2. The CDR3 length is 15 residues. Germline lookup yields CDR1 SQVTM and CDR2 ANQGSEA. The chain's CDR3 is CSVSQTSVSYNEQFF.

V is TRBV9 and J is TRBJ1-1. This CDR3 contains 14 residues. Germline assignment: CDR1 SGDLS and CDR2 YYNGEE. The CDR3 here is CASSVGSGNTEAFF.

The CDR3: CASSLGGGSSYNEQFF. The genes are TRBV13 and TRBJ2-1. CDR3 length: 16 amino acids. CDR1 is PRHDT, CDR2 FYEKMQ, per germline (reference sequence).

V and J are TRBV27 and TRBJ2-2; TCRdb returns TRBD1, unconfirmable since there is no DNA. This CDR3 is built from 15 residues. CDR1 and CDR2 (germline): MNHEY, SMNVEV (reference sequence). The CDR3 reads CASSVGQGNTGELFF.